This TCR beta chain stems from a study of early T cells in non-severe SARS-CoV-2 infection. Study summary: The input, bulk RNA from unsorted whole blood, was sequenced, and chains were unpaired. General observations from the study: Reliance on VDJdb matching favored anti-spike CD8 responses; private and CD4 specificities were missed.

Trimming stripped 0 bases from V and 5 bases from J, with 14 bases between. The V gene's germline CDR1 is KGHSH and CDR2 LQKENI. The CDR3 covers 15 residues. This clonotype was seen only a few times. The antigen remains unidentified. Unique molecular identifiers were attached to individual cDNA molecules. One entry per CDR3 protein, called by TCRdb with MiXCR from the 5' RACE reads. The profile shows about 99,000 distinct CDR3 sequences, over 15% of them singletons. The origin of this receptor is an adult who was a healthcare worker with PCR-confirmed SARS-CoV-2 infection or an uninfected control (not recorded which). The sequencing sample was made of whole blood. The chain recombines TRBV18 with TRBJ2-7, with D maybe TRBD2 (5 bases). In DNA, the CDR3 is TGTGCCAGCTCACCACCGACCGGGGTCCCCGACGAGCAGTACTTC. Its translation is CASSPPTGVPDEQYF.